The 28 T cell receptor beta chains presented below share a single source sample, sequenced in a study of Graves' ophthalmopathy and Graves' hyperthyroidism. The authors amplified TCR beta CDR3 regions, and they did so from RNA transcripts for repertoire sequencing. First-round RT-PCR used HTBI primers; second-round multiplex PCR followed. TCRdb used MiXCR to reprocess the multiplex PCR reads, holding one entry per CDR3 protein. The table records roughly 600,000 distinct CDR3 sequences, approximately 35% of them present only once. The sequenced material came from peripheral blood or thyroid tissue (not recorded which). These receptors originate from an adult man with Graves' hyperthyroidism.

This clonotype was counted a few times. A read error is possible here, since a much larger clone lies one base away. The V gene is TRBV7-3, the J gene TRBJ1-1; 8 bases match TRBD1. The CDR3 loop spans 13 amino acids. The V gene's germline CDR1 is SGHTA and CDR2 FQGTGA. Written as DNA, the CDR3 is TGTGCCAGCAGCTACAGGGGGGGTGCTGAAGCTCTCTTT. This sequence encodes CASSYRGGAEALF.

The sample holds a few counts of this clonotype. The gene calls are TRBV18 and TRBJ2-5; no clear D gene. V was shortened by 6 bases and J by 3 bases, with 8 bases between the two germline ends. CDR3 length: 12 residues. Germline values: CDR1 KGHSH, CDR2 LQKENI. CDR3 loop: CASSALKETQYF. CDR3 DNA: TGTGCCAGCTCGGCATTAAAAGAGACCCAGTACTTC.

This clonotype appeared many times. The genes are TRBV19 and TRBJ2-5; weak D call: TRBD2 (7 bases). Looked up from germline, CDR1 is LNHDA and CDR2 is SQIVND (reference sequence). The germline V and J ends were trimmed by 7 bases and 5 bases, with 20 bases remaining between them. The CDR3 is 15 residues long. The CDR3 loop is CASTDGGAHPETQYF. DNA for the CDR3: TGTGCCAGTACGGATGGGGGGGCCCACCCGGAGACCCAGTACTTC.

The V call is TRBV10-3, the J call TRBJ2-7, with D uncertain. The V end lost 8 bases, the J end lost 4 bases, and 12 bases lay between the germline ends. Germline CDR1 and CDR2: ENHRY and SYGVKD. The CDR3 runs 12 residues. The CDR3 loop is CAIGNRLYEQYF. Here the CDR3 DNA reads TGTGCCATCGGGAACAGACTTTACGAGCAGTACTTC.

This clonotype was seen ten or more times. V is TRBV9 and J is TRBJ2-2; D is perhaps TRBD1 (6 bases). This CDR3 has 13 amino acids. Germline V gives CDR1 SGDLS, CDR2 YYNGEE. Trimming left V 5 bases short and J 5 bases short, with 10 bases between. The CDR3 protein is CASRKQGTGELFF. CDR3 nucleotide sequence: TGTGCCAGCAGGAAACAGGGTACCGGGGAGCTGTTTTTT. The whole variable domain, remainder taken from reference TRBV9 and TRBJ2-2, is DSGVTQTPKHLITATGQRVTLRCSPRSGDLSVYWYQQSLDQGLQFLIQYYNGEERAKGNILERFSAQQFPDLHSELNLSSLELGDSALYFCASRKQGTGELFFGEGSRLTVL.

This clonotype was counted a few times. The V gene is TRBV7-2, the J gene TRBJ2-7; D may be TRBD2 (5 bases). The V end lost 3 bases, the J end lost 2 bases, and 11 bases lay between the germline ends. Germline CDR1 SGHTA, CDR2 FQGNSA. CDR3 length equals 14 residues. The DNA for the CDR3 is TGTGCCAGCAGCTTGCGGGTCCTCCCCTACGAGCAGTACTTC. Its protein product is CASSLRVLPYEQYF.

As regards this clonotype: The junction does not match germline at one end; this may be a read error. The CDR3 coding sequence is TGTGCCTGGAGTACGGGAAGAGACTCCAACGAGCAGTACTTC. Its translation: CAWSTGRDSNEQYF. This chain connects TRBV30 to TRBJ2-7; possibly TRBD2 for D (5 bases). The CDR3 is 14 amino acids. Germline loops: CDR1 GTSNPN, CDR2 SVGIG (reference sequence).

Many counts were recorded for this clonotype. Here the CDR3 reads CASSLGEGQGQGGGYTF. The CDR3 DNA follows: TGTGCCAGCAGCTTAGGAGAGGGACAGGGACAAGGCGGTGGCTACACCTTC. J is TRBJ1-2 and V is TRBV7-9; TRBD1 aligns across 9 bases. J lost 7 bases, V lost 1 base, and 13 bases had no gene match. In germline, CDR1 is SEHNR, CDR2 FQNEAQ (reference sequence). This CDR3 spans 17 amino acids.

The chain employs TRBV20-1 and TRBJ2-7, with D uncertain. The germline V and J ends were trimmed by 1 base and 7 bases, with 20 bases remaining between them. The V gene's germline CDR1 is DFQATT and CDR2 SNEGSKA (reference sequence). The CDR3 runs to 15 residues. The CDR3 DNA follows: TGCAGTGCTAGAGCTGGGTGGATACTGGGCAATGAGCAGTACTTC. Translated: CSARAGWILGNEQYF.

This chain connects TRBV24-1 to TRBJ2-5, with 7 nucleotides matching TRBD1. This CDR3 region has 15 residues. Unmatched junction bases numbered 8, after V lost 5 bases and J lost 3 bases. Germline-derived CDR1 and CDR2 are KGHDR and SFDVKD. The CDR3 region has the DNA TGTGCCACCAGTGGTCAAGTACAGGGGAAAGAGACCCAGTACTTC. It is translated as CATSGQVQGKETQYF.

This clonotype was counted ten times or more. The chain employs TRBV29-1 and TRBJ2-7; 7 nucleotides line up with TRBD1. The CDR3 consists of 12 residues. CDR1 and CDR2 (germline): SQVTM, ANQGSEA. The V segment lost 6 bases and the J segment 6 bases; nucleotides outside the gene matches: 8. In DNA form, the CDR3 reads TGCAGCGTGGGACAGCGCGCCTCCGAGCAGTACTTC. Protein product: CSVGQRASEQYF.

J is TRBJ2-3 and V is TRBV6-5, with D perhaps matching TRBD1 (6 bases). The ends were cut back, 4 bases at V and 1 base at J, with 12 bases in the middle. Germline CDR1 is MNHEY and CDR2 is SVGAGI. The CDR3 length is 15 residues. CDR3 DNA sequence: TGTGCCAGCAGTTCGTTGACAGGACGCACAGATACGCAGTATTTT. This codes for CASSSLTGRTDTQYF.

Details on this clonotype: A much more abundant neighbour one base away suggests this may be a read error. The gene calls are TRBV7-9 and TRBJ1-1; 8 nucleotides align to TRBD1. Germline values: CDR1 SEHNR, CDR2 FQNEAQ (reference sequence). This CDR3 is built from 16 residues. Trimming cost V 5 bases and J 3 bases; bases outside gene matches: 11. In DNA, the CDR3 is TGTGCCAGCAGCCGTGGGGGAGCAGGGGGCTACACTGAAGCTTTCTTT. Translation gives CASSRGGAGGYTEAFF.

The chain uses TRBV5-1 and TRBJ1-1; D might be TRBD1 (6 bases). The germline gives CDR1 SGHRS, CDR2 YFSETQ. This CDR3 contains 15 residues. V was cut by 0 bases and J by 1 base, with 10 bases left in between. CDR3 in amino acids: CASSLDRVRNTEAFF. In nucleotides, the CDR3 is TGCGCCAGCAGCTTGGACAGGGTCCGGAACACTGAAGCTTTCTTT.

This clonotype was detected many times. This chain links TRBV7-2 with TRBJ2-5; 9 bases align to TRBD1. The CDR3 has 14 residues. Germline loops: CDR1 SGHTA, CDR2 FQGNSA. The ends lost 3 bases at V and 5 bases at J; junction bases unmatched: 4. CDR3 sequence (DNA): TGTGCCAGCAGCTTGGACAGGGGTTTGGAGACCCAGTACTTC. Translating gives CASSLDRGLETQYF. The full variable domain, in which reference TRBV7-2 and TRBJ2-5 provide the parts outside the CDR3, is GAGVSQSPSNKVTEKGKDVELRCDPISGHTALYWYRQSLGQGLEFLIYFQGNSAPDKSGLPSDRFSAERTGGSVSTLTIQRTQQEDSAVYLCASSLDRGLETQYFGPGTRLLVL.

V and J are TRBV20-1 and TRBJ1-2, with TRBD1 matching 7 bases. Germline CDR1 and CDR2: DFQATT and SNEGSKA (reference sequence). V lost 3 bases to trimming and J lost 8 bases; unmatched junction nucleotides: 9. The CDR3 is made up of 13 amino acids. The CDR3 loop is CSASRDSPQGYTF. The CDR3 DNA reads as TGCAGTGCTAGCCGGGACAGCCCTCAAGGCTACACCTTC.

At least ten counts were recorded for this clonotype. The chain uses TRBV20-1 and TRBJ2-5, with a weak D call TRBD2 (5 bases). The V gene's germline CDR1 is DFQATT and CDR2 SNEGSKA (reference sequence). The CDR3 covers 12 residues. The V gene lost 1 base and the J gene lost 7 bases, with 10 bases spanning the gap. CDR3 protein: CSARAGIGTQYF. CDR3 DNA: TGCAGTGCTAGAGCCGGGATAGGGACCCAGTACTTC.

This rearrangement joins TRBV19 to TRBJ1-6; perhaps TRBD1 as D (5 bases). V was cut by 8 bases and J by 10 bases, with 15 bases left in between. The germline V gene encodes CDR1 LNHDA and CDR2 SQIVND (reference sequence). The CDR3 is 13 residues long. The CDR3 loop is CASVGGFLSPLHF. The CDR3 DNA sequence: TGTGCCAGTGTGGGGGGATTTTTGTCACCCCTCCACTTT.

The sample holds many counts of this clonotype. DNA for the CDR3: TGTGCCAGCAGCCAAGTTGCAGGCCATAATTCACCCCTCCACTTT. Translation: CASSQVAGHNSPLHF. The genes are TRBV3-1 and TRBJ1-6; unclear D gene. Between the trimmed V and J ends, which lost 1 base and 5 bases, there was a span of 9 bases. The germline V gene encodes CDR1 LGHDT and CDR2 YNNKEL (reference sequence). The CDR3 has 15 amino acids.

This chain links TRBV2 with TRBJ2-7; D gene ambiguous. Germline CDR1 is SNHLY and CDR2 is FYNNEI. This CDR3 is 12 amino acids long. Trimming left V 2 bases short and J 5 bases short, with 7 bases between. This CDR3 reads CASSESVDEQYF. The CDR3 DNA reads as TGTGCCAGCAGTGAATCTGTCGACGAGCAGTACTTC. The variable domain in full, with the rest retrieved from reference TRBV2 and TRBJ2-7, is EPEVTQTPSHQVTQMGQEVILRCVPISNHLYFYWYRQILGQKVEFLVSFYNNEISEKSEIFDDQFSVERPDGSNFTLKIRSTKLEDSAMYFCASSESVDEQYFGPGTRLTVT.

In its sample, this clonotype was seen many times. This chain uses TRBV29-1 with TRBJ1-5, with TRBD1 identical over 7 bases. The CDR3 totals 13 residues. The germline V gene encodes CDR1 SQVTM and CDR2 ANQGSEA. V lost 4 bases, J lost 2 bases, and 2 bases stayed unmatched. The CDR3 region is CSVGTGGNQPQHF. In DNA form, the CDR3 reads TGCAGCGTTGGCACAGGGGGCAATCAGCCCCAGCATTTT.

The chain has TRBV5-1 and TRBJ1-6, with D perhaps TRBD1 (6 bases). The CDR3 contains 16 residues. V was clipped by 1 base and J by 6 bases, with 14 bases between them. In germline, CDR1 is SGHRS, CDR2 YFSETQ. The CDR3 reads CASSLIPGEANSPLHF. The CDR3 nucleotides read TGCGCCAGCAGCTTGATTCCAGGGGAGGCTAATTCACCCCTCCACTTT.

To note about this clonotype: This may come from a read error, since a much larger clone is one base off. The V gene is TRBV6-5, the J gene TRBJ1-4; 7 nucleotides line up with TRBD1. With V trimmed by 6 bases and J by 8 bases, 12 bases remained unmatched. This CDR3 spans 15 amino acids. Germline lookup yields CDR1 MNHEY and CDR2 SVGAGI. CDR3 in DNA: TGTGCCAGCAGCACCGCGACAGGGTGGGAGGAAAAACTGTTTTTT. Residues: CASSTATGWEEKLFF.

There are many counts of this clonotype. The chain couples TRBV11-2 to TRBJ2-5; no clear D gene. Per the germline V gene, CDR1 is SGHAT and CDR2 is FQNNGV. CDR3 size: 14 residues. Trimming shortened V by 2 bases and J by 6 bases, and 13 bases separated the two germline ends. The CDR3 region has the DNA TGTGCCAGCAGCTTAAATACCCCGGCTCAGACCCAGTACTTC. It translates to CASSLNTPAQTQYF.

The chain couples TRBV19 to TRBJ1-5; D is unresolved. The V gene's germline CDR1 is LNHDA and CDR2 SQIVND (reference sequence). The CDR3 covers 14 residues. V gave up 4 bases and J gave up 1 base, with 8 bases separating them. The DNA of the CDR3 is TGTGCCAGTAGTAAGGCGGGGAGCAATCAGCCCCAGCATTTT. Translation gives CASSKAGSNQPQHF.

This clonotype has a handful of counts. This chain connects TRBV7-9 to TRBJ2-7; D is unresolved. The V gene lost 3 bases and the J gene lost 0 bases, with 9 bases spanning the gap. The CDR3 has 14 residues. CDR1 and CDR2 from the germline V gene are SEHNR and FQNEAQ (reference sequence). The CDR3 DNA follows: TGTGCCAGCAGCTTCCGGGCAGGCTCCTACGAGCAGTACTTC. Translating gives CASSFRAGSYEQYF.

The chain has TRBV7-6 and TRBJ2-2; TRBD2 matches at 7 bases. V lost 4 bases to trimming and J lost 6 bases; unmatched junction nucleotides: 17. CDR1 SGHVS and CDR2 FNYEAQ come from the germline V gene. This CDR3 contains 18 residues. CDR3 coding DNA: TGTGCCAGCAGCTGGATCCCGTCTGGCGGGGGAGTCGCCGGGGAGCTGTTTTTT. Translation gives CASSWIPSGGGVAGELFF.

This clonotype was counted at least ten times. The gene calls are TRBV5-1 and TRBJ1-6; 7 bases match TRBD1. This CDR3 has 14 residues. V was pared by 6 bases and J by 4 bases, with 4 bases of the junction left unmatched. CDR1 is SGHRS and CDR2 is YFSETQ in the germline V gene. In DNA, the CDR3 is TGCGCCAGCACCGGGACAGAATATAATTCACCCCTCCACTTT. Protein sequence: CASTGTEYNSPLHF.